The 18 T cell receptor beta chains presented below share a single source sample, sequenced in a study of OX40 agonist ivuxolimab in advanced cancers. Data came from immunoSEQ multiplex PCR; TCRdb stores just in-frame clones and leaves some out. The repertoire holds fewer than 65,000 clones, with about 89% as singletons. The specimen comprised CD4+ or CD8+ T cells sorted from blood, sampled in a trial of the OX40 agonist ivuxolimab. All receptors derive from an adult with an advanced solid tumor such as melanoma, head and neck, liver or kidney cancer.

The chain is built from TRBV23-1 and TRBJ1-1; TRBD1 agrees at 9 bases. TRBV23-1 is classed as an ORF, of uncertain function. V dropped 2 bases and J dropped 9; count of bases not matched to a gene: 7. CDR3 length equals 14 residues. The DNA of the CDR3 is TGCGCCAGCAGTCAACATGGGGACAGGGTGAAAGCTTTCTTT. Amino acid sequence: CASSQHGDRVKAFF.

The rearrangement uses TRBV14 and TRBJ1-2; D unresolved. V gave up 5 bases and J gave up 5 bases, with 9 bases separating them. The CDR3 sequence is 12 residues long. The germline CDR1 and CDR2 sequences are SGHDN and FVKESK. The CDR3 is CASSKDGYGYTF. The CDR3, as DNA: TGTGCCAGCAGCAAGGACGGATATGGCTACACCTTC.

This chain joins TRBV28 and TRBJ2-1, with 7 positions matching TRBD1. Looked up from germline, CDR1 is MDHEN and CDR2 is SYDVKM. This CDR3 comprises 15 residues. Trimming at V came to 5 bases and at J to 9 bases, leaving 13 bases not matched to a gene. CDR3 nucleotide sequence: TGTGCCAGCAGTCCCGTCGACTCCCAGGGGGTTGAGCAGTTCTTC. Encoded protein: CASSPVDSQGVEQFF.

The gene calls are TRBV7-6 and TRBJ1-1; D remains unclear. The length of the CDR3 is 14 residues. The germline V and J ends were trimmed by 1 base and 1 base, with 7 bases remaining between them. The germline V gene encodes CDR1 SGHVS and CDR2 FNYEAQ. CDR3 in amino acids: CASSLGPPNTEAFF. DNA of the CDR3: TGTGCCAGCAGCTTAGGGCCGCCGAACACTGAAGCTTTCTTT.

V and J are TRBV19 and TRBJ1-2; no reliable D call. CDR1 and CDR2 from the germline V gene are LNHDA and SQIVND (reference sequence). This CDR3 is built from 13 residues. Trimming cost V 7 bases and J 5 bases, with 14 bases left between them. The CDR3 protein is CASNHAEGYGYTF. CDR3 DNA sequence: TGTGCCAGTAACCACGCCGAGGGATATGGCTACACCTTC.

V usage is TRBV27 and J usage is TRBJ1-6; D remains unclear. CDR3 length: 14 residues. V lost 6 bases, J lost 9 bases, and 15 bases lay in between. Germline V gene data show CDR1 as MNHEY and CDR2 as SMNVEV (reference sequence). CDR3 sequence reads: CASSLAEGASPLHF. CDR3 nucleotides: TGTGCCAGCAGCCTAGCGGAGGGCGCTTCACCCCTCCACTTT.

This clone was seen only a few times. The chain carries TRBV7-9 and TRBJ2-7; D gene unclear. Trimming stripped 7 bases from V and 1 base from J, with 5 bases between. The CDR3 covers 11 residues. Germline CDR1 is SEHNR and CDR2 is FQNEAQ (reference sequence). CDR3 nucleotides: TGTGCCAGCACCGGTTCCTACGAGCAGTACTTC. Protein product: CASTGSYEQYF.

J is TRBJ2-3 and V is TRBV30, with 8 bases identical to TRBD2. The V gene's germline CDR1 is GTSNPN and CDR2 SVGIG (reference sequence). This CDR3 region has 14 residues. The V gene end was trimmed by 7 bases and the J gene end by 2 bases; junction bases not matched to a gene: 8. The CDR3 region is CASLAGGLTDTQYF. The DNA for the CDR3 is TGTGCCTCCTTGGCGGGGGGACTCACAGATACGCAGTATTTT.

The chain carries TRBV15 and TRBJ1-1; D is unresolved. Trimming cost V 1 base and J 1 base, with 7 bases left between them. CDR1 is LNHNV, CDR2 YYDKDF, per germline (reference sequence). This CDR3 region has 14 residues. CDR3 sequence: CATSRGGGNTEAFF. In DNA, the CDR3 is TGTGCCACCAGCAGAGGTGGAGGGAACACTGAAGCTTTCTTT. Full variable domain (missing parts from reference TRBV15 and TRBJ1-1): DAMVIQNPRYQVTQFGKPVTLSCSQTLNHNVMYWYQQKSSQAPKLLFHYYDKDFNNEADTPDNFQSRRPNTSFCFLDIRSPGLGDTAMYLCATSRGGGNTEAFFGQGTRLTVV.

This clone has a single count. The chain couples TRBV27 to TRBJ2-7; TRBD2 matches at 9 bases. The CDR3 extends over 15 amino acids. Germline V gene data show CDR1 as MNHEY and CDR2 as SMNVEV (reference sequence). V gave up 3 bases and J gave up 3 bases; unmatched junction bases: 6. CDR3 region: CASSFRLAEDYEQYF. The CDR3 nucleotides read TGTGCCAGCAGTTTCAGACTAGCGGAAGACTACGAGCAGTACTTC.

The J gene is TRBJ2-3, the V gene TRBV2; 11 positions match TRBD2. The length of the CDR3 is 15 residues. J was trimmed by 2 bases and V by 4 bases; bases with no gene match: 2. From germline, CDR1 is SNHLY and CDR2 FYNNEI. The CDR3 DNA sequence: TGTGCCAGCAGTGGGACTAGCGGGTTCACAGATACGCAGTATTTT. It is translated as CASSGTSGFTDTQYF.

V and J are TRBV2 and TRBJ2-1, with D maybe TRBD2 (6 bases). Trimming pared 10 bases from V and 4 bases from J, leaving 20 bases between. Germline lookup yields CDR1 SNHLY and CDR2 FYNNEI. The CDR3 sequence is 15 residues long. This CDR3 is CATTLTRGEYNEQFF. The CDR3 nucleotides are TGTGCCACCACTCTAACGCGGGGTGAATACAATGAGCAGTTCTTC.

This sequence joins TRBV4-1 and TRBJ2-3; possibly TRBD2 for D (6 bases). V was trimmed by 1 base and J by 3 bases, leaving 14 bases between them. Germline CDR1 is MGHRA and CDR2 is YSYEKL. The CDR3 extends over 16 amino acids. The CDR3 nucleotides are TGCGCCAGCAGCCAAGTGAGGCGGGGTGGGACAGATACGCAGTATTTT. It translates to CASSQVRRGGTDTQYF.

The chain has TRBV9 and TRBJ1-2; 10 nucleotides line up with TRBD1. The CDR3 runs to 13 residues. Germline V CDR1 and CDR2: SGDLS, YYNGEE. V lost 2 bases, J lost 6 bases, and 1 base stayed unmatched. The CDR3 sequence: CASSVGTGDGYTF. The CDR3 DNA is TGTGCCAGCAGCGTTGGGACAGGGGATGGCTACACCTTC.

The rearrangement links TRBV7-8 to TRBJ1-2, with 7 bases fitting TRBD1. The germline V gene has CDR1 SGHVS and CDR2 FQNEAQ. The trim removed 5 bases at V and 4 bases at J, leaving 7 bases unmatched. CDR3 length: 14 amino acids. The CDR3 loop is CASSKQGSVYGYTF. The CDR3, as DNA: TGTGCCAGCAGCAAACAGGGGAGTGTCTATGGCTACACCTTC. Drawing the rest from reference TRBV7-8 and TRBJ1-2, the complete variable domain is GAGVSQSPRYKVAKRGQDVALRCDPISGHVSLFWYQQALGQGPEFLTYFQNEAQLDKSGLPSDRFFAERPEGSVSTLKIQRTQQEDSAVYLCASSKQGSVYGYTFGSGTRLTVV.

The chain is built from TRBV6-6 and TRBJ1-2, with D hard to call. Between the trimmed V and J ends, which lost 5 bases and 3 bases, there was a span of 19 bases. Germline CDR1 and CDR2: MNHNY and SVGAGI (reference sequence). The CDR3 runs to 16 residues. The CDR3 DNA sequence: TGTGCCAGCAGTCCTTTCAAGAGGGCTTTGGACTATGGCTACACCTTC. This translates into CASSPFKRALDYGYTF.

This clone has a single count. The chain has TRBV6-1 and TRBJ2-1; 7 positions match TRBD2. The CDR3 is 15 amino acids. Germline CDR1 reads MNHNS; CDR2 reads SASEGT. The junction had 8 bases not matched to a gene; V was cut back by 1 base and J by 8 bases. The CDR3 region is CASSEEWGGPDEQFF. The DNA of the CDR3 is TGTGCCAGCAGTGAAGAGTGGGGAGGGCCAGATGAGCAGTTCTTC.

The CDR3 coding sequence is TGTGCCTGGAGTGTATGGGACACCCGGAACACTGAAGCTTTCTTT. Translating it yields CAWSVWDTRNTEAFF. This chain connects TRBV30 to TRBJ1-1; a possible D gene is TRBD1 (6 bases). Trimming shortened V by 0 bases and J by 1 base, and 12 bases separated the two germline ends. This CDR3 spans 15 amino acids. CDR1 is GTSNPN and CDR2 is SVGIG in the germline V gene (reference sequence).